This TCR beta chain is from a study of cytomegalovirus exposure and HLA in healthy donors. Findings and limits, study-wide: A later analysis linked a missense DCLRE1C variant to TCR beta V- and J-gene trimming. Accurate prediction of HLA-A and HLA-B alleles (for most subjects) was reportedly achieved from TCR beta sequences. An analysis that was carried out later associated approximately 17,000 TCR beta sequences with HLA alleles at 0.05 false discovery rate.

Regarding donors, all were healthy bone marrow donors. As to this clone: Its target is not known.

After removal of 5 bases from V and 4 bases from J, the junction contained 8 bases not matched to a gene. There are 15 residues in the CDR3. Germline CDR1 reads SGHNT; CDR2 reads YENEEA. The primer mix had 60 Vbeta and 13 Jbeta primers. Profiling relied on immunoSEQ multiplex PCR, and the TCRdb table lists in-frame clones only, not all of them. The table lists some 190,000 clones, about four fifths of them singletons, with less than 2% in the top ten. This clonotype was obtained from a man aged 35 to 55 in good health and CMV-seropositive. The V and J genes are TRBV11-3 and TRBJ2-1, with 7 nucleotides matching TRBD1. The specimen was PBMCs. Written as DNA, the CDR3 is TGTGCCAGCAGCACTGAGGGGGCCTCTTACAATGAGCAGTTCTTC. Its translation is CASSTEGASYNEQFF.